This T cell receptor beta chain was recovered during a study of beta chain features in type 1 diabetes (dated by TCRdb to the late 2010s). Context from the whole study: No differences in mean age, gender distribution, total cell number or subset yield were found between patients and healthy donors. In the study, recently diagnosed type 1 diabetes patients and matched healthy donors were compared on the TCRB repertoires of their sorted circulating CD4+ T cell subsets. Naive and central memory subsets were obtained from all 30 or so donors, but regulatory and stem cell-like memory subsets were isolated from only 8 patients and 8 healthy donors. A total of roughly 100 million sorted cells were examined across all samples, and RNA yield correlated strongly with the number of cells per subset. Beyond this particular receptor, the publication reports: The naive, central memory and regulatory TCRB repertoires appeared to resemble one another more closely among patients than among healthy donors. Because small numbers of individuals were included in the HLA sub-analyses, any influence of HLA type on TCRB rearrangement was left unresolved. Because cDNA was sequenced instead of genomic DNA, highly expressing activated cells could be over-represented, though the groups showed no difference in activation or CD3 levels. Shorter templates might have been favored by PCR, but patient and control samples were amplified and corrected together, so both groups would have been affected equally by any skew. A moderate but significant shortening of TCRB CDR3 length was observed in type 1 diabetes patients in all four CD4+ subsets. At VDJ recombination sites, patients with type 1 diabetes made fewer insertions and deleted more nucleotides, a pattern implying thymic rearrangement abnormalities.

This clone was detected only a few times. Its antigen is not yet known. Per-base qualities were not stored, and no clone one base away is much larger. V and J lose 2 bases and 0 bases, and a span of 13 bases separates them. CDR1 and CDR2, looked up from the germline V gene, are MGHRA and YSYEKL. Reading from cysteine to phenylalanine, the CDR3 counts 16 amino acids. Only CDR3 DNA is held: 48 bases, read in frame from base 1. All of the isolated RNA was reverse transcribed with the High Capacity cDNA Reverse Transcription Kit, so expressed TCRB transcripts were sequenced. Deep immunoSEQ sequencing was applied to naive, central memory and regulatory T cell samples, giving an average of approximately 3.8 million total reads per sample. Sorted cells were lysed in RLT buffer, and RNA was extracted using DNase-treated RNeasy Micro or Mini kits according to cell number. To prevent cross-contamination, each cell subset was processed individually, whereas patient and healthy donor samples were processed jointly. The immunoSEQ multiplex PCR was used to amplify TCRB sequences from cDNA, generating 87-bp fragments that spanned the CDR3 region. Sequencing of the amplicons was performed on the Illumina HiSeq platform. On the study's bioinformatics: PCR bias was computationally corrected using synthetic template baselines, reads within Hamming distance 2 were collapsed, and singletons that could not be merged were discarded. Reads were aligned against IMGT to assign V, D and J genes, CDR3 length and insertions or deletions at six rearrangement sites. Within each subset, clonotype counts were normalized to the number of sorted cells before true diversity and Gini coefficients were calculated with the tcR R package. The overlap coefficient, calculated on TCRB nucleotide sequences, was used to measure repertoire sharing. As a proxy for the pre-selection repertoire, out-of-frame TCRB sequences from naive cells were analyzed. The source is immuneACCESS, and TCRdb retained only in-frame sequences with V and J called. Part of the clones is not carried over; for the studies checked, unresolved V genes explain less than half of this, and the remainder is unexplained. V, J and clone size derive from that table, while D and trimming were established from the DNA sequence. Recorded for this sample are 680,000 or so clones; about 16% of them occurred a single time. The top ten clones comprise approximately 0.087% of the sample.

Each donor gave one peripheral blood draw, averaging approximately 0.12 L, which was collected into heparinised tubes. Naive, central memory, regulatory and stem cell-like memory CD4+ T cells were sorted on a BD FACSAria II using a panel including CD45RO, CCR7, CD25, CD127, CD95 and CD27. A purity above 98% was achieved for all sorted populations. PBMCs were isolated right away by Lymphoprep density gradient centrifugation and were stained directly, without culture. So that batch effects would be minimized, each experiment stained and sorted samples in pairs, pairing one healthy donor with one patient.

The V and J genes are TRBV4-1 and TRBJ1-2; no D segment can be confidently identified. Material: naive CD4+ T cells from blood. The meaning of the sample's cell subset or site label: true naive CD4+ T cells. The clonotype comes from a man younger than 35 in good health. The sequenced DNA: TGCGCCAGCAGCCAACGATCCGGGAGTTCTAACTATGGCTACACCTTC. It specifies CASSQRSGSSNYGYTF.